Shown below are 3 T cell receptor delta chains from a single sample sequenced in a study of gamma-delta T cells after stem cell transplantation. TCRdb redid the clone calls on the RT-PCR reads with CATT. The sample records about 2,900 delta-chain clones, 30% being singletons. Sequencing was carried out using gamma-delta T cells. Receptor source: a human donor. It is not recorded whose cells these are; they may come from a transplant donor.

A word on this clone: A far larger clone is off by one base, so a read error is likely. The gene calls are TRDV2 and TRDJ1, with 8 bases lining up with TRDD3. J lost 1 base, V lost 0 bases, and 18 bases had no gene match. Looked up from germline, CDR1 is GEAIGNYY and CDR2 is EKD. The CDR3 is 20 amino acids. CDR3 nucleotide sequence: TGTGCCTGTGACACCCTACTGGGGGGTACGCCGTTGGGGGGCACCGATAAACTCATCTTT. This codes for CACDTLLGGTPLGGTDKLIF.

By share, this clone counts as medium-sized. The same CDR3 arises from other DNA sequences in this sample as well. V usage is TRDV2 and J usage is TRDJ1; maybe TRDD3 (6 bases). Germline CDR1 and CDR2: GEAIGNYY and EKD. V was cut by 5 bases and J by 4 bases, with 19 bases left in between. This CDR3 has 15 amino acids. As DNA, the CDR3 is TGTGCCTGTGTACCGATGGGGGGTTTCCGCGATAAACTCATCTTT. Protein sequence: CACVPMGGFRDKLIF.

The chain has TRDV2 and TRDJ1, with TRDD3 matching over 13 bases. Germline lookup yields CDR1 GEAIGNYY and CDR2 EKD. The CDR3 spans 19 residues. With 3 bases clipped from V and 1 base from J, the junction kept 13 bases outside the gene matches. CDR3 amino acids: CACDPVLGDTLGATDKLIF. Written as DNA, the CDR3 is TGTGCCTGTGACCCTGTACTGGGGGATACGCTCGGGGCCACCGATAAACTCATCTTT.